This TCR beta chain was recovered during a study of cytomegalovirus exposure and HLA in healthy donors. Study-level results: A list of approximately 150 TCR beta chains associated with cytomegalovirus was given. In an earlier analysis, in 620 or so donors, most V segments appeared productive either ~90% or ~30% of the time. An apparent linkage of common viral pathogens to several of the most significant clusters emerged in a later analysis.

The primer mix had 60 Vbeta and 13 Jbeta primers. Repertoires were generated with immunoSEQ multiplex PCR, while TCRdb's copy carries only in-frame clones and drops some. The sample contains some 160,000 clones, over 70% of which appear only once. About this clone itself: No antigen is known for it.

Sequences were obtained from PBMCs. The sequence came from a woman younger than 35 in good health and CMV-seronegative.

CDR3 region: CASSPAGQGRDTQYF. The CDR3, as DNA: TGTGCCAGCTCACCAGCGGGACAGGGACGAGATACGCAGTATTTT. J is TRBJ2-3 and V is TRBV18; 9 nucleotides match TRBD1. The CDR3 has 15 residues. Germline V lookup: CDR1 KGHSH, CDR2 LQKENI. Trimming took 2 bases from V and 5 from J; bases not matched to a gene: 5.